The entry below describes one TCR beta chain. What antigen it recognizes has not been identified. Base qualities are not at hand, and no much larger clone is one base apart. The cohort was made up of around 720 healthy bone marrow donors. At the time of sampling, all cohort members were nominally healthy, though unrecorded immune exposures were likely present. The donor tested CMV seronegative and was one of the 352 seronegative cohort members. Every donor gave a peripheral blood sample, and the peripheral blood mononuclear cells from that sample were used for TCR beta sequencing. Genomic DNA was extracted from the blood cell samples with the Qiagen DNeasy Blood Extraction Kit. This entry is derived from a study of cytomegalovirus exposure and HLA in healthy donors (dated by TCRdb to between 2016 and 2019). With regard to the full study: In an earlier analysis of some 550 of the donors, about 260 Gb of sequence data and approximately 100 million unique TCR beta sequences from roughly 200 million T cells were reported. An early release that covered fewer than 750 HLA-typed donors contained about 300 gigabases of sequencing data and about 84 million unique TCR sequences. Among the approximately 400 genotyped donors, under 90% belonged to the genetic ancestry cluster associated with self-reported Caucasian donors. The aim of the study was to test whether cataloging public T cell receptors could identify signatures of past pathogen exposure. Using immunosequencing, the study profiled T cell repertoires from 550 to 750 subjects and related those repertoires to cytomegalovirus serostatus. A separate validation cohort of roughly 130 different subjects was used in addition to the 666-subject first cohort. To predict cytomegalovirus infection status, the study combined high-throughput TCR immunosequencing, statistical association of individual TCRs with disease status, and machine learning. To study patterns of TCR occurrence, a later analysis re-analyzed previously published TCR beta repertoires from more than 550 donors and added high-resolution HLA genotyping. Rather than drawing on any new phenotypic data, the later analysis identified candidate immune exposures from TCR beta sequences and the way those sequences occurred across donors. In an earlier analysis of 500 to 650 of the donors, high-throughput TCR beta sequencing was used to judge whether each TCR beta V gene segment behaved as functional or pseudogenic. Donor age, sex, ethnicity and CMV serostatus were collected together with the repertoire data. Genome-wide SNP genotypes for about three fifths of the roughly 670 donors were used in a later genetic analysis, which treated that subset as a discovery cohort. All discovery cohort repertoires had been generated using a single sequencing platform. Class I and class II HLA loci were covered by the typing at four-digit resolution. The number of typed donors differed by locus: about 620-630 for A, B, C, DRB1 and DQB1; 522 for DQA1; 606 for DPA1; and about 450 for DPB1. Several DR-DQ haplotypes were handled as single units for association and clustering because linkage in the cohort was strong. Among some 400 genotyped donors of the cohort, an average of approximately 240,000 unique TCR beta nucleotide sequences was sequenced per donor, of which about 18% were non-productive.

The receptor library was made with the immunoSEQ multiplex PCR assay. For the multiplex PCR, a mixture combining 60 forward primers for TCR Vbeta segments and 13 reverse primers for TCR Jbeta segments was used. A multiplex PCR assay on genomic DNA amplified the CDR3 region of rearranged TCR beta genes. The Illumina HiSeq System was used to sequence the amplified TCR beta libraries as 87-base-pair reads. Per the source publication's procedure: A later analysis counted approximately 84 million unique TCR beta chains across the 666 repertoires, and 9 million to 14 million of these chains were shared by at least two donors. Raw reads were error-corrected and collapsed into unique sequences by a nearest-neighbor algorithm in which closely related sequences were merged to remove PCR and sequencing errors. Alignment of CDR3 sequences to IMGT reference sequences was used to assign V, D and J gene segments. For a sequence to be retained, a match of at least six nucleotides was required to both a V gene segment and a J gene segment. Rearrangements were called productive when the CDR3 lacked stop codons and stayed in frame with V and J; all others were non-productive. CDR3 was defined by IMGT convention, running from the second conserved V-encoded cysteine to the conserved J-encoded phenylalanine. The earlier analysis of about 620 of the donors excluded sequences that lacked an unambiguous match to a single V gene segment. In an earlier analysis of approximately 590 of the donors, a V segment was called functional when productive rearrangements were above 56.7%, and segregating when the standard deviation between donors exceeded 5%. A statistical classification framework was built to diagnose cytomegalovirus status from the catalog of TCR beta chain sequences. V and J gene assignment, in a later analysis, came from comparing TCR nucleotide sequences with IMGT/GENE-DB human TR gene sequences. A later analysis assigned CDR3 sequences and most-parsimonious VDJ recombination scenarios with the TCRdist pipeline. In a later analysis, every TCR beta chain was defined by the combination of its CDR3 amino acid sequence and its V-gene family, and reads without a unique V-gene family were dropped. As a way to deal with suspected cross-contamination and a sequencing artifact, a later analysis dropped over 550 nucleotide sequences that were highly shared and had low generation probability. In a later analysis, a clonal expansion index was calculated for each public chain from normalized within-repertoire ranks of inferred template counts. A later analysis computed generation probabilities with a VDJ recombination model fitted to out-of-frame rearrangements, and checked the results against IGoR. In a later analysis, hypergeometric tests were used to score TCR-TCR, TCR-HLA and TCR-CMV co-occurrence, with a repertoire-size bias correction applied to TCR pairs. In a later analysis, false discovery rates were estimated by permuting HLA or CMV assignments 20 times. A later analysis grouped co-occurring TCRs with DBSCAN, adding TCRdist sequence similarity when clustering within HLA-allele-positive subsets. For co-occurrence clustering, repertoires with fewer than 30,000 or more than 120,000 public chains were excluded, along with a handful of repertoires with anomalous nucleotide sharing. Entries here come from immuneACCESS through TCRdb and include only in-frame sequences with V and J called. Some clones fail to appear in such tables; in the studies checked, an unresolved V gene covers under half of the shortfall, and the cause of the remainder is unknown. V, J and clone size derive from that table, while D and trimming were established from the DNA sequence. Counted in this sample were 150,000 to 200,000 clones; roughly 83% of them appeared once. Together, the top ten hold 0.26% of the sample.

General conclusions and limits of the study: A further reported finding was that TCR beta sequences accurately predicted the HLA-A and HLA-B alleles for most subjects in the first cohort. Most TCR sequences were seen in very few donors, while some public TCRs were found in many individuals. Correlated functional status among segregating V segments might be attributable to linkage disequilibrium, but an unknown experimental factor could not be ruled out. Three of the identified cytomegalovirus-associated TCR beta chains were confirmed in vitro to be specific for cytomegalovirus antigens. Strong co-occurrence of HLA alleles, especially DR and DQ, made assigning TCR associations to individual alleles difficult. The presence/absence analyses assumed that sequencing depth was roughly uniform across donors, and that assumption may not be true. The classifier was reported to diagnose cytomegalovirus status with high specificity and sensitivity in both the original and validation cohorts. According to a later analysis, parvovirus B19, influenza, CMV and Epstein-Barr virus appeared linked to several top co-occurrence clusters. A total of roughly 160 TCR beta chains were listed by the study as associated with cytomegalovirus. V-gene and J-gene trimming of TCR beta chains was associated with a missense DCLRE1C variant in a later genetic analysis, and the association was replicated in an independent cohort. Compared with the roughly 600-donor mean, donors in an Asian-associated ancestry cluster had fewer N-insertions in productive TCRs, according to a later genetic analysis. At a false discovery rate of 0.05, a later analysis linked 15,000 to 20,000 TCR beta sequences to specific HLA alleles. For the cohort, immune exposure information was limited to CMV serostatus. Some IMGT-functional V segments, including TRBV6-2 and TRBV6-3, could not be distinguished by the 87-base-pair reads and were therefore excluded. Seventeen rarely observed V segments, including chromosome 9 orphons, were excluded from the earlier analysis of just under 600 of the donors because counts were too low. In a later analysis, the rate of TCR association differed among HLA loci, with DRB1 alleles having the most associated TCRs and HLA-C alleles having the fewest. The authors suggested that the approach could potentially be extended to other disease states and immunological phenotypes. A later analysis found that most CMV-associated TCR beta chains appeared HLA-restricted, with HLA associations seemingly driven largely by CMV exposure. This cohort had only TCR beta chains sequenced, and the lack of alpha or paired-chain data limited which features could be detected. Because HLA typing was missing for some donors at each locus, association tests included only the typed subset. The sequencing pipeline was judged likely to have produced a cluster of highly shared sequence variants as a technical artifact. In a later analysis, HLA-associated TCR beta chains were found to be more clonally expanded and to have lower generation probabilities than equally common non-associated chains. In an earlier analysis of fewer than 700 of the donors, most TCR beta V segments appeared in productive rearrangements about 87% or about 30% of the time, broadly matching IMGT annotations.

Trimmed from V: 7 bases; trimmed from J: 7 bases; junction bases lacking a gene match: 12. CDR1 and CDR2 were assigned from the germline V gene (reference sequence) as LNHDA and SQIVND. Counted from cysteine to phenylalanine, this CDR3 has 14 amino acids. Of all the DNA, just the CDR3 is kept, 42 bases in frame from base 1. This clonotype was sampled from a boy between 10 and 17 years old in good health and CMV-seronegative. Source material: PBMCs. The rearrangement joined TRBV19 to TRBJ1-1; the central 7 bases match TRBD1. The nucleotide sequence reads TGTGCCAGTACCTGGGACAGCAAGGATAATGAAGCTTTCTTT. Translated, it reads CASTWDSKDNEAFF.